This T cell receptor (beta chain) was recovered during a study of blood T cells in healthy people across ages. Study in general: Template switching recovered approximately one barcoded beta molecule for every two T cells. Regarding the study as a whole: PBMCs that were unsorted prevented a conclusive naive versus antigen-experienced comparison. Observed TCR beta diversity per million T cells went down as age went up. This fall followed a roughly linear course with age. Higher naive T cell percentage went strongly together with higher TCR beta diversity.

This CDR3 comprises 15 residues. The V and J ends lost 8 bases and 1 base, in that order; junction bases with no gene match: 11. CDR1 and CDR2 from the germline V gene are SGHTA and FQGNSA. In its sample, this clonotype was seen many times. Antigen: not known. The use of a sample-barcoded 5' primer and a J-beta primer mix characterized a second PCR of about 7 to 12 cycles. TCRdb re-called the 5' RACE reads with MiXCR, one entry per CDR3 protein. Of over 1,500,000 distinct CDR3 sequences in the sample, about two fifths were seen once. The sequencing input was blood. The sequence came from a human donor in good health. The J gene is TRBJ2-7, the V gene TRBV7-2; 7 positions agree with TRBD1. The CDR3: CASSSRDRTSYEQYF. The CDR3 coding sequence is TGTGCCAGCTCGAGCCGGGACAGAACATCCTACGAGCAGTACTTC.